The present TCR beta chain was sequenced within a study of glioma-infiltrating T cells. Points from the study as a whole: CDR3 overlap between tissue and blood was very small.

J was trimmed by 5 bases and V by 6 bases; bases with no gene match: 12. This CDR3 is built from 16 residues. Germline values: CDR1 MDHEN, CDR2 SYDVKM. With regard to this clonotype: Its cognate antigen is unknown.

Using RNA template, CDR3s of TCR alpha and beta were amplified with iRepertoire arm-PCR. TCRdb recomputed calls from the multiplex PCR reads with MiXCR, one row per CDR3 protein. There are 150,000 to 200,000 distinct CDR3 sequences in the sample; about 40% occur only once, and 5.2% lies in the top ten. The clonotype was recovered from a human donor with low-grade glioma or glioblastoma, undergoing nonglioma brain surgery, or in good health (not recorded which). The sample was glioma tissue, nonneoplastic brain tissue, or PBMCs (not recorded which). The V and J genes are TRBV28 and TRBJ2-7, with TRBD2 identical over 11 bases. CDR3 DNA: TGTGCCAGCAGCCCAAGAGGGACTAGCGGCTACAACGAGCAGTACTTC. Translation gives CASSPRGTSGYNEQYF. Complete variable domain (other parts from reference TRBV28 and TRBJ2-7): DVKVTQSSRYLVKRTGEKVFLECVQDMDHENMFWYRQDPGLGLRLIYFSYDVKMKEKGDIPEGYSVSREKKERFSLILESASTNQTSMYLCASSPRGTSGYNEQYFGPGTRLTVT.